This TCR beta chain was obtained from a study of post-analysis software for immune sequencing data. Study-level background: Relapsing-remitting, secondary progressive and progressive-relapsing courses of multiple sclerosis were included.

Notes on this clonotype: Its antigen is currently unknown.

Regarding the study as a whole: A handful of TRBV segments were significantly more frequent in patients than in controls. TRBV5-6, TRBV5-1 and TRBV20-1 were among these segments. Diversity measured as normalized Chao1 was significantly lower in multiple sclerosis patients than in controls. By F measure, strong co-clustering occurred among samples prepared in the same batch.

Each TCR beta cDNA library carried unique molecular identifiers. From about 1 to 10 million T cells, 550,000 or so cDNA molecules were obtained. One entry per CDR3 protein results from TCRdb running MiXCR on the PCR reads. The sample lists roughly 540,000 distinct CDR3 sequences; 30% to 40% were seen once. The CDR3 covers 12 residues. In germline, CDR1 is MNHEY, CDR2 SVGEGT. With 2 bases clipped from V and 9 bases from J, the junction kept 3 bases outside the gene matches. This receptor was identified in a girl aged 2-17 years with multiple sclerosis. The sequenced sample consisted of blood. This chain uses TRBV6-2 or TRBV6-3 with TRBJ1-1; TRBD1 matches 7 bases. CDR3 region: CASSYPDRKAFF. In DNA, the CDR3 is TGTGCCAGCAGTTACCCGGACAGGAAAGCTTTCTTT.